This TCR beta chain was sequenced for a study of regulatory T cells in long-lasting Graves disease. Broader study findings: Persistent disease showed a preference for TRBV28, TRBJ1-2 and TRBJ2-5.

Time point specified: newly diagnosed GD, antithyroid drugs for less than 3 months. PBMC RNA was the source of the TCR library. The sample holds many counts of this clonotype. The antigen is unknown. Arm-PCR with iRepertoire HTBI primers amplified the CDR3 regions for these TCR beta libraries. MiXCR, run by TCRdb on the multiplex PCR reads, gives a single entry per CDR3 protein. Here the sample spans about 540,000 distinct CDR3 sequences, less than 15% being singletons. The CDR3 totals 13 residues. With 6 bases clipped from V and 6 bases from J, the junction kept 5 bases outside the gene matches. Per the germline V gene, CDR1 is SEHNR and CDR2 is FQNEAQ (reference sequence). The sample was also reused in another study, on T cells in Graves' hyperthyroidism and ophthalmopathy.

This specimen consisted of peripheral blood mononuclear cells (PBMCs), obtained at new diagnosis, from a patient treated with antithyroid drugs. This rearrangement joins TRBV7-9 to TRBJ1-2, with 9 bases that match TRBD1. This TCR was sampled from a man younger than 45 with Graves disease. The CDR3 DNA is TGTGCCAGCAGTCCGACAGGGGGGAATGGCTACACCTTC. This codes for CASSPTGGNGYTF.